This is a list of T cell receptor beta chains from one sample in a study of blood T cell repertoires in COVID-19. Assay: immunoSEQ multiplex PCR; the TCRdb copy retains only in-frame clones and omits some. The table lists approximately 300,000 clones, roughly 90% of them singletons. Input material: peripheral blood. These receptors all come from a woman between 50 and 59 years old with active or convalescent COVID-19. Each CDR3 is given without its conserved first and last residue. Where a row states a size, it is once, few, many or the class of an expanded clone; other rows omit it.

size	V	CDR3
.	TRBV4-2	ASSLDRLMNTEAF
.	TRBV7-3	ASSLTGDRGHEQY
.	TRBV29-1	SVDFRDNLYGYT
.	TRBV6-5	ASSSGGSLRGEAF
.	TRBV7-9	ASLQFGSEAF
.	TRBV9	ASSVAISGRGADTQY
.	TRBV7-2	ASSLVAGNYNEQF
.	TRBV5-8	ASSYWDSEAF
few	TRBV4-3	ASSQGEVGGYT
.	TRBV10-3	AISVGATDYGYT
.	TRBV29-1	SGIDNIYNEQF
.	TRBV7-3	ASSPRGEQGGAF
.	TRBV9	ASSVEWREPYNEQF
.	TRBV4-3	ASSQASGAVTGELF
few	TRBV5-1	ASSLGTGNMNTEAF
many	TRBV27	ASRKTGTGDGEQF
.	TRBV6-2/TRBV6-3	ASSYPSGGISYNEQF
.	TRBV28	ASSTQGGSNQPQH
.	TRBV24-1	ATSPQGEWQPQH
.	TRBV14	ASSQDGKAF
.	TRBV4-3	ASSQETQGGYGYT
.	TRBV28	ASSLGGSTGELF
.	TRBV6-5	ASSWVSGQETQY
.	TRBV19	ASSKNSGYQPQH
.	TRBV3-1/TRBV3-2	ASSPRDRAYNEQF
.	TRBV5-4	ASSGTGEGNIQY
once	TRBV6-2/TRBV6-3	ASSAGTGGFYTDTQY
once	TRBV24-1	ATSDPRREPYEQY
.	TRBV5-1	ASAGLAANTGELF
.	TRBV11-3	ASSPGGSTDTQY
once	TRBV5-1	ASGPGTGEAGELF
.	TRBV7-9	ASSGWGERSSEQY
once	TRBV7-2	ASSPRFGGGYNEQF
.	TRBV10-3	AISEGGNTEAF
.	TRBV5-1	ASSLGAGRETQY
.	TRBV10-2	ASRSGRAGETQY
.	TRBV3-1/TRBV3-2	ASSYTGWDQPQH
once	TRBV27	ASSFGGINQPQH
.	TRBV28	ASSYRGQETQY
few	TRBV7-3	ASSLRRPGHPLPLNTGELF
few	TRBV2	ASSGIGTLYGYT
.	TRBV28	ASSFPENTEAF
.	TRBV18	ASSPGQGANYGYT
few	TRBV9	ASSVGVGVAGYEQY
once	TRBV3-1/TRBV3-2	ASSQLQGDNSPLH
.	TRBV15	ATSRDGWDRGLSSYEQY
.	TRBV5-1	ASSLGPSGRTWSQEKTQY
.	TRBV6-6	ASSPPTPNTEAF
.	TRBV9	ASSATGGDIQY
.	TRBV12-3/TRBV12-4	ASSLAINSPLH
.	TRBV29-1	SVVNPTSGRDEQY
.	TRBV7-8	ASSLLTGRTNYGYT